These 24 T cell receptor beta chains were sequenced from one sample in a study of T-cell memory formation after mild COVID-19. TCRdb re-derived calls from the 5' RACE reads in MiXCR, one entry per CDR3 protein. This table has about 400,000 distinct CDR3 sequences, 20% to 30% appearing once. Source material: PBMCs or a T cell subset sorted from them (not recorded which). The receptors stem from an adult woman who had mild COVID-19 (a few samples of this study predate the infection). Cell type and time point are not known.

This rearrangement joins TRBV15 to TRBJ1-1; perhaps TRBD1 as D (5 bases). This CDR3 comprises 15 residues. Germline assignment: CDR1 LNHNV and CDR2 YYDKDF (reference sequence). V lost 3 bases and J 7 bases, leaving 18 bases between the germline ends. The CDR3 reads CATSSSKGTGGEAFF. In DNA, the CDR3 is TGTGCCACCAGCAGCTCAAAGGGGACGGGTGGTGAAGCTTTCTTT.

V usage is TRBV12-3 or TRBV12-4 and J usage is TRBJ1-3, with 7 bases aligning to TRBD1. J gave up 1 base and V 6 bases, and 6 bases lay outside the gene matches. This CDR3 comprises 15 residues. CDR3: CASRKAGGSGNTIYF. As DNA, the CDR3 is TGTGCCAGCAGGAAGGCAGGGGGTTCTGGAAACACCATATATTTT.

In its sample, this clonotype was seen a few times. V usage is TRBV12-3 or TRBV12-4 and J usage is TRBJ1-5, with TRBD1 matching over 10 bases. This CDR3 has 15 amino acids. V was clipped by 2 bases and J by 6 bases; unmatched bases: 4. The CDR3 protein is CASSLRDRGGQPQHF. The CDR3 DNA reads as TGTGCCAGCAGTTTAAGGGACAGGGGCGGTCAGCCCCAGCATTTT.

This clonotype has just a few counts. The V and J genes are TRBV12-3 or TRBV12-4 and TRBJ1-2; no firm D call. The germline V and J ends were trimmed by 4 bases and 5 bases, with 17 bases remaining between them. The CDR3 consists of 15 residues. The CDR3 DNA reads TGTGCCAGCAGTTCAAGGGCCATCGGGCGATATGGCTACACCTTC. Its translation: CASSSRAIGRYGYTF.

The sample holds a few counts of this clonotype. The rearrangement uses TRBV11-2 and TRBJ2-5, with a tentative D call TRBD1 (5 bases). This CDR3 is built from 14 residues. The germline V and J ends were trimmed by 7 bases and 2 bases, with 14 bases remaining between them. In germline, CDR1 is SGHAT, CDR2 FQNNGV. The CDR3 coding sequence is TGTGCCAGCACCACATCGACAGCTCAAGAGACCCAGTACTTC. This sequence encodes CASTTSTAQETQYF.

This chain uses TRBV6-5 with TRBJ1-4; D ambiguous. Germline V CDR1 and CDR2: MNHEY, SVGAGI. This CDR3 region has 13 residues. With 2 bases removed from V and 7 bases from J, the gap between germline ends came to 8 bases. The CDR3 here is CASSYDLGEKLFF. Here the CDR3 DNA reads TGTGCCAGCAGTTACGATCTAGGTGAAAAACTGTTTTTT.

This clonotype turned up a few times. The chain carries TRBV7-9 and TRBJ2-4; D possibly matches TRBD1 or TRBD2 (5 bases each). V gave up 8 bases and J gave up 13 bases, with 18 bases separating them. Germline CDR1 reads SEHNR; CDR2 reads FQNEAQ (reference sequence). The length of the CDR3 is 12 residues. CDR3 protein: CASSTGARGQYF. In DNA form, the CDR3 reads TGTGCCAGCTCGACCGGGGCCCGGGGACAGTACTTC.

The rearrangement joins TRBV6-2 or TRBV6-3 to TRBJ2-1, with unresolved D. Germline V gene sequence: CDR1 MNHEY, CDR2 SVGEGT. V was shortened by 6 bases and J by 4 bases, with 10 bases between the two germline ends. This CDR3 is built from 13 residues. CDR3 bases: TGTGCCAGCAGACCTACTTTGTACAATGAGCAGTTCTTC. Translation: CASRPTLYNEQFF.

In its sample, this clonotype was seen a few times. The CDR3 is CASSHMGVQETQYF. CDR3 bases: TGTGCCAGCAGTCACATGGGGGTCCAAGAGACCCAGTACTTC. The V gene is TRBV12-3 or TRBV12-4, the J gene TRBJ2-5; D may correspond to TRBD1 or TRBD2 (5 bases each). V shed 5 bases and J shed 1 base, with 11 bases lying between them. The CDR3 has 14 residues.

The DNA of the CDR3 is TGTGCCATCGATTCAGGGGAGGAGGGCACAGATACGCAGTATTTT. Its protein is CAIDSGEEGTDTQYF. The V gene is TRBV10-3, the J gene TRBJ2-3; D is tentatively TRBD1 or TRBD2 (6 bases each). Trimming took 8 bases from V and 1 from J, leaving 16 bases between them. The germline CDR1 and CDR2 sequences are ENHRY and SYGVKD. The CDR3 consists of 15 residues.

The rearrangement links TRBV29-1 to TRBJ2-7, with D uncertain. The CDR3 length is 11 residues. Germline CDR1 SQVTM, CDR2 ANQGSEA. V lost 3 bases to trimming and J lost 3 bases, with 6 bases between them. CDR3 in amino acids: CSVELGYEQYF. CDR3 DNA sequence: TGCAGCGTTGAGTTGGGCTACGAGCAGTACTTC.

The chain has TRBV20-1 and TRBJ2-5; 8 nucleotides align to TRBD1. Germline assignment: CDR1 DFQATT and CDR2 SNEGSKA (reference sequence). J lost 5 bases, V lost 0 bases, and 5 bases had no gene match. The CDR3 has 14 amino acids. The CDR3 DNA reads TGCAGTGCTAGAGACAGGGGGCGAGGCGAGACCCAGTACTTC. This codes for CSARDRGRGETQYF.

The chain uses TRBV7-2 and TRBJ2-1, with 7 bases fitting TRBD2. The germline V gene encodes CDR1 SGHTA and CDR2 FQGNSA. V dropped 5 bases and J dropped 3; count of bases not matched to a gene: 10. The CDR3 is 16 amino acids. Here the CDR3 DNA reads TGTGCCAGCAGCAAGAAGCGGGGCCAGAGCTACAATGAGCAGTTCTTC. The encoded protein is CASSKKRGQSYNEQFF.

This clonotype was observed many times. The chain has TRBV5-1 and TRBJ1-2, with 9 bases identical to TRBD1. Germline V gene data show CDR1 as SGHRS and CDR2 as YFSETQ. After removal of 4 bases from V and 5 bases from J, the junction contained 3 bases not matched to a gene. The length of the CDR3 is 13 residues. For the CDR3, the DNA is TGCGCCAGCAGCCCGGACAGGGGATATGGCTACACCTTC. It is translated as CASSPDRGYGYTF.

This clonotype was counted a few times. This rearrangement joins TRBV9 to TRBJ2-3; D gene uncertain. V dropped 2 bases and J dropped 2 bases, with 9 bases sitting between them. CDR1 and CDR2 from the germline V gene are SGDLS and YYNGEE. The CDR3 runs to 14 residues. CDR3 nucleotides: TGTGCCAGCAGCGTTGACTCCACCACAGATACGCAGTATTTT. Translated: CASSVDSTTDTQYF.

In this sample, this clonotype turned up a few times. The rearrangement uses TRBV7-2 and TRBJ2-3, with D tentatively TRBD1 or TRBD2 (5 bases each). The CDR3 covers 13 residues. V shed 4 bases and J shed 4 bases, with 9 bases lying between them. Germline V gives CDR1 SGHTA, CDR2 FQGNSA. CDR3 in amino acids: CASSSRGADTQYF. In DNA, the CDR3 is TGTGCCAGCAGCTCAAGAGGGGCAGATACGCAGTATTTT.

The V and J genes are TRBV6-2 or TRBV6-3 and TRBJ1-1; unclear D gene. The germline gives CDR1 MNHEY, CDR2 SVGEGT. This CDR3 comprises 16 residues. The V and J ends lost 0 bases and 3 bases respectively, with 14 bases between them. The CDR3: CASSYSTGFMDTEAFF. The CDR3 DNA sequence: TGTGCCAGCAGTTACTCGACGGGGTTCATGGACACTGAAGCTTTCTTT.

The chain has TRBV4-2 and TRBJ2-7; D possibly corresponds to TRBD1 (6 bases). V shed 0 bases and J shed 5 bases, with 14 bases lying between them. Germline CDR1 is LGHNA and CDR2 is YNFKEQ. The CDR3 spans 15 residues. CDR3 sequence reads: CASSQEGQGFHEQYF. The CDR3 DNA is TGTGCCAGCAGCCAAGAGGGGCAGGGGTTCCACGAGCAGTACTTC.

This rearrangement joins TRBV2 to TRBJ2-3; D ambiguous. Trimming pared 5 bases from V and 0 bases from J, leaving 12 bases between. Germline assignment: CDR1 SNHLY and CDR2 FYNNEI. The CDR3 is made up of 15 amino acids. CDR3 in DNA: TGTGCCAGCAGTATAGGTGGAATGAGCACAGATACGCAGTATTTT. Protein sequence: CASSIGGMSTDTQYF.

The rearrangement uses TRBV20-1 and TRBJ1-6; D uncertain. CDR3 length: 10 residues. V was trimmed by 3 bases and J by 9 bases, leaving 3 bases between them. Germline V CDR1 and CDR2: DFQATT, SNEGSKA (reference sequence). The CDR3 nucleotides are TGCAGTGCTAGTAGTTCACCCCTCCACTTT. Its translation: CSASSSPLHF.

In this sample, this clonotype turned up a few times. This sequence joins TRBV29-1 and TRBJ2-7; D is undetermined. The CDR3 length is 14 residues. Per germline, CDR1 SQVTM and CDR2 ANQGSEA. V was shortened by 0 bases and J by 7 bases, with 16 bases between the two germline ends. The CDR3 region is CSVEEDGSVVEQYF. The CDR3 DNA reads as TGCAGCGTTGAAGAGGACGGCTCGGTGGTAGAGCAGTACTTC.

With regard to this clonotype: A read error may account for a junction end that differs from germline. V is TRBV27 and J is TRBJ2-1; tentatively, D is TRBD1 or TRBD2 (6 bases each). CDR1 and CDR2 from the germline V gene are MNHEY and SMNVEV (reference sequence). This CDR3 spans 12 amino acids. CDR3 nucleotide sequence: TGTGCCAGCAGTAGCTCAGGGGCAAGGGAGGTCTTC. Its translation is CASSSSGAREVF.

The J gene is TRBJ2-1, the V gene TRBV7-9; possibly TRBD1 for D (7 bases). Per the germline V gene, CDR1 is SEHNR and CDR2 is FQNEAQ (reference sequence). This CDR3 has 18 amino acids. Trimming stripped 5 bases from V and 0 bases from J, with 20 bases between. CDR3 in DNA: TGTGCCAGCAGCCTCGTAGGTGGGCGGGACAGCTCCTACAATGAGCAGTTCTTC. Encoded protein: CASSLVGGRDSSYNEQFF. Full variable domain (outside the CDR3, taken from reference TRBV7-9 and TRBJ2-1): DTGVSQNPRHKITKRGQNVTFRCDPISEHNRLYWYRQTLGQGPEFLTYFQNEAQLEKSRLLSDRFSAERPKGSFSTLEIQRTEQGDSAMYLCASSLVGGRDSSYNEQFFGPGTRLTVL.

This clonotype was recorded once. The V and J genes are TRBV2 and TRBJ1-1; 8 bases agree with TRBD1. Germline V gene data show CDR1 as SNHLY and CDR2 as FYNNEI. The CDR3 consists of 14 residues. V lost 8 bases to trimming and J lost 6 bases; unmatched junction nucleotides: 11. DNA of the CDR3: TGTGCCAGCGGACAGGGCATTGGGGTGTCTGAAGCTTTCTTT. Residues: CASGQGIGVSEAFF.